The clone carrying this T cell receptor (beta chain) was detected ten times or more. The target antigen is unknown. Time point meaning: healthy volunteer bleed at 2 weeks. Whole blood, unfractionated, served as the material for total RNA extraction. CDR3 length equals 14 residues. The V and J ends lost 5 bases and 0 bases respectively, with 10 bases between them. Germline CDR1 and CDR2: LGHDT and YNNKEL (reference sequence). This sample was included in a study of human T cells and chemical hapten exposure. Individual cDNA molecules received unique molecular identifiers in the library. TCRdb re-analysed the RACE reads in MiXCR, keeping a single row per CDR3 protein. The sample lists around 130,000 distinct CDR3 sequences, approximately 8.3% occurring once. Study outcomes and limitations: Among TCRs, those above 1 in 1000 frequency were unaffected by DPC sensitization.

The V call is TRBV3-1, the J call TRBJ1-1; D remains unclear. The sequence was collected from a male donor in good health. Some clones in this sample may be carry-over from other donors' samples. The material sequenced was whole blood. CDR3: CASSKTTVNTEAFF. Here the CDR3 DNA reads TGTGCCAGCAGCAAAACGACGGTGAACACTGAAGCTTTCTTT. Combining the CDR3 with reference TRBV3-1 and TRBJ1-1 gives the whole variable domain DTAVSQTPKYLVTQMGNDKSIKCEQNLGHDTMYWYKQDSKKFLKIMFSYNNKELIINETVPNRFSPKSPDKAHLNLHINSLELGDSAVYFCASSKTTVNTEAFFGQGTRLTVV.